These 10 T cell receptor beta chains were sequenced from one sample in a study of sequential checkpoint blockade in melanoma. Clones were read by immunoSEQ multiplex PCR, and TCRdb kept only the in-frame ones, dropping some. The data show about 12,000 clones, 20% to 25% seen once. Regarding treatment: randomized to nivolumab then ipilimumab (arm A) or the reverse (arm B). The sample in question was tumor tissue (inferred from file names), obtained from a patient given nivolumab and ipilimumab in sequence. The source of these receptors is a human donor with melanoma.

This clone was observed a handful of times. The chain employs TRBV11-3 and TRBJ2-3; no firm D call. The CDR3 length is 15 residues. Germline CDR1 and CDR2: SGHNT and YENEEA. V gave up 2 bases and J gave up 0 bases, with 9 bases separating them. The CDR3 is CASSLTGSSTDTQYF. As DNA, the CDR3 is TGTGCCAGCAGCTTAACCGGGTCGAGCACAGATACGCAGTATTTT.

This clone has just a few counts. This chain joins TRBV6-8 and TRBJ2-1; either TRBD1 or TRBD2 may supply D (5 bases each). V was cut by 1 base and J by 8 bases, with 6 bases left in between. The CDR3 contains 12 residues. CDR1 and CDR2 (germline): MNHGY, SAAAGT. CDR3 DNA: TGTGCCAGCAGTTACTTGGGGGATGAGCAGTTCTTC. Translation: CASSYLGDEQFF.

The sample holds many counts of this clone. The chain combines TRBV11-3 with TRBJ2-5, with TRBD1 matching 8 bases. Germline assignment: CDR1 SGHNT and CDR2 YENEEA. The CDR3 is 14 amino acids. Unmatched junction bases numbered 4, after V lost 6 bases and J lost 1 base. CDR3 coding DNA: TGTGCCAGCAGGCCTACAGGGGGCCAAGAGACCCAGTACTTC. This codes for CASRPTGGQETQYF.

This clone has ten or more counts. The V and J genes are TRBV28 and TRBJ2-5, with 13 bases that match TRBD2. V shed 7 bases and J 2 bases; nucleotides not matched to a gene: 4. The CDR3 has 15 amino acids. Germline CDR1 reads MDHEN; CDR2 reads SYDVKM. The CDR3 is CASTETSGRQETQYF. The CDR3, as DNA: TGTGCCAGCACCGAGACTAGCGGGAGGCAAGAGACCCAGTACTTC.

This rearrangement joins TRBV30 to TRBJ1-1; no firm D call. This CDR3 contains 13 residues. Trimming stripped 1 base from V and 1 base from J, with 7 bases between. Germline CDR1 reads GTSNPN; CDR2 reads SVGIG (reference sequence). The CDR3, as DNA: TGTGCCTGGAGTGCGACTGAGAACACTGAAGCTTTCTTT. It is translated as CAWSATENTEAFF. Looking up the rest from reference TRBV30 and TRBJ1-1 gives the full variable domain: SQTIHQWPATLVQPVGSPLSLECTVEGTSNPNLYWYRQAAGRGLQLLFYSVGIGQISSEVPQNLSASRPQDRQFILSSKKLLLSDSGFYLCAWSATENTEAFFGQGTRLTVV.

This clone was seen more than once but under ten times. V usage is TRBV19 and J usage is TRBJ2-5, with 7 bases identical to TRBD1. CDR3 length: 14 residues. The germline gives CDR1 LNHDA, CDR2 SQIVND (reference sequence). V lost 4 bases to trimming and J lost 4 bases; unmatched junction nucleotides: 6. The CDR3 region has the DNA TGTGCCAGTAGTACGTTTTCAGGGGGAGAGACCCAGTACTTC. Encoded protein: CASSTFSGGETQYF.

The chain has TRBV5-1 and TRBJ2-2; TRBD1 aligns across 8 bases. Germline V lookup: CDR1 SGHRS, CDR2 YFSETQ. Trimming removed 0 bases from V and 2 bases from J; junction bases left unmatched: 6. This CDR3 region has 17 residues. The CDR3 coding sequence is TGCGCCAGCAGCTTGGTGCAGGGGGCCTTCAACACCGGGGAGCTGTTTTTT. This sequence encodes CASSLVQGAFNTGELFF.

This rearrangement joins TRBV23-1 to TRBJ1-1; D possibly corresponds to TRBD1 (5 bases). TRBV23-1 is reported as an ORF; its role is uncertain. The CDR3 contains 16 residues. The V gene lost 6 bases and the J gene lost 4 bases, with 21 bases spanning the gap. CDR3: CASSQASWGMGTEAFF. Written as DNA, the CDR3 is TGCGCCAGCAGCCAAGCTTCTTGGGGCATGGGCACTGAAGCTTTCTTT.

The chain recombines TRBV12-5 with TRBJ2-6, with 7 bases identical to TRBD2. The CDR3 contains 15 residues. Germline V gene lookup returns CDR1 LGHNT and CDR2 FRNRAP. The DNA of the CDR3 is TGTGCCAGCACCGCCGGGGGGTCCGGGGCCAACGTCCTGACTTTC. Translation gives CASTAGGSGANVLTF.

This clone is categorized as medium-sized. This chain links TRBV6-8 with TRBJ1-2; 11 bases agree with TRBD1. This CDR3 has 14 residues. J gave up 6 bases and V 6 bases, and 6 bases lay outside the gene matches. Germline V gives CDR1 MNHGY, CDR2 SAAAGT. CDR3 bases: TGTGCCAGCAGGGCGGGACAGGGGGGGAATGGCTACACCTTC. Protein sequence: CASRAGQGGNGYTF.